A selection of T cell receptor beta chains follows, all from one sample in a study of blood T cell repertoires in COVID-19. Measured with immunoSEQ multiplex PCR; TCRdb has only the in-frame clones, and not every one. The data hold about 16,000 clones, with approximately 90% observed a single time. Material: peripheral blood. These TCRs come from a human donor in a cohort sampled during active COVID-19. The CDR3 runs from the conserved cysteine through the conserved F or W. A D gene is named only where the DNA matches it firmly. The size entry is marked missing in some rows and otherwise reads once, few, many or a size class.

clone_size	v_call	j_call	d_call	cdr3_nt	cdr3_aa
.	TRBV28	TRBJ2-3	.	TGTGCCAGCAGTTTAGCACTTAGCACAGATACGCAGTATTTT	CASSLALSTDTQYF
.	TRBV6-5	TRBJ2-2	.	TGTGCCAGCAGTTACTCGGGACACATGAACACCGGGGAGCTGTTTTTT	CASSYSGHMNTGELFF
.	TRBV19	TRBJ1-5	.	TGTGCCAGTCACAGGAACAATCAGCCCCAGCATTTT	CASHRNNQPQHF
.	TRBV7-8	TRBJ2-7	.	TGTGCCAGCAGCCGACAGGTAGCGTACGAGCAGTACTTC	CASSRQVAYEQYF
.	TRBV6-5	TRBJ2-3	.	TGTGCCAGCATCCCGGGACTTTTGGAGGCAGATACGCAGTATTTT	CASIPGLLEADTQYF
.	TRBV29-1	TRBJ1-3	.	TGCAGCGTTCTAGGCATCTCTGGAAACACCATATATTTT	CSVLGISGNTIYF
.	TRBV5-6	TRBJ2-3	.	TGTGCCAGCAGCTTCCCCACTGTCGGCGGGCCCACAGATACGCAGTATTTT	CASSFPTVGGPTDTQYF
.	TRBV19	TRBJ1-5	TRBD1	TGTGCCAGTAGGAAACAGGGGTGGCAGCCCCAGCATTTT	CASRKQGWQPQHF
.	TRBV5-1	TRBJ2-7	.	TGCGCCAGCAGCGTGGTGCAGCCCCGAGGGTTACTCTACGAGCAGTACTTC	CASSVVQPRGLLYEQYF
.	TRBV5-4	TRBJ2-4	.	TGTGCCAGCAGCTTTACACCCGGGGACATTCAGTACTTC	CASSFTPGDIQYF
.	TRBV10-1	TRBJ1-1	.	TGCGCCAGCAGTGAGTCGGGTCGAGGCGAAGCTTTCTTT	CASSESGRGEAFF
few	TRBV10-1	TRBJ1-2	.	TGCGCCAGCAGTGATTCGGTTGGTTATGGCTACACCTTC	CASSDSVGYGYTF
.	TRBV2	TRBJ2-3	TRBD2	TGTGCCAGCAGTGTGGGGGGGGGCACAGATACGCAGTATTTT	CASSVGGGTDTQYF
.	TRBV10-3	TRBJ1-5	.	TGTGCCATATCCGACGGGGGGCGAGGGCCCCAGCATTTT	CAISDGGRGPQHF
.	TRBV2	TRBJ1-2	.	TGTGCCAGCAGGGGAGGGGGGGCTCGATATGGCTACACCTTC	CASRGGGARYGYTF
.	TRBV19	TRBJ2-2	.	TGTGCCAGTACTGGGGCCCCCGGGGGCGGGGAGCTGTTTTTT	CASTGAPGGGELFF
.	TRBV30	TRBJ2-6	.	TGTGCCTGGAGGGAGTCCGGGGCCAACGTCCTGACTTTC	CAWRESGANVLTF
.	TRBV5-5	TRBJ1-1	.	TGTGCCAGCAGCTTGAATCTGGGGGGAACTGAAGCTTTCTTT	CASSLNLGGTEAFF
.	TRBV3-1/TRBV3-2	TRBJ2-5	TRBD2	TGTGCCAGCAGTCCTAGCGGGGGGACGGGATGGGAGACCCAGTACTTC	CASSPSGGTGWETQYF
.	TRBV18	TRBJ1-1	.	TGTGCCAGCTCACCTCAGGGGTTCGGCACTGAAGCTTTCTTT	CASSPQGFGTEAFF
few	TRBV14	TRBJ1-1	.	TGTGCCAGCAGCCATCTACGGAGCAGGGACACTGAAGCTTTCTTT	CASSHLRSRDTEAFF
.	TRBV7-9	TRBJ2-5	TRBD2	TGTGCCAGCAGCTTAGTAGCGGGGGGGCTTTTGCAGACCCAGTACTTC	CASSLVAGGLLQTQYF
once	TRBV9	TRBJ2-7	TRBD1	TGTGCCAGCAGCGTAGGAGATGGACAGGGGGCGTTTGAGCAGTACTTC	CASSVGDGQGAFEQYF
.	TRBV2	TRBJ2-3	TRBD1	TGTGCCAGCCGGGACAGACGCACAGATACGCAGTATTTT	CASRDRRTDTQYF
.	TRBV4-1	TRBJ2-7	.	TGCGCCAGCAGCCTAGGCGGGACGAGGTACGGTGAGCAGTACTTC	CASSLGGTRYGEQYF
.	TRBV5-3	TRBJ2-7	TRBD1	TGTGCCAGACGGGACAGGGGCTATCCGGGGTACGAGCAGTACTTC	CARRDRGYPGYEQYF
.	TRBV10-2	TRBJ2-1	TRBD2	TGCGCCAGCAGTGAAATAGCGGGGGCCAGCTCCTACAATGAGCAGTTCTTC	CASSEIAGASSYNEQFF
.	TRBV3-1/TRBV3-2	TRBJ1-6	.	TGTGCCAGCAGCCAATGGACCAGGGGTGAGTCACCCCTCCACTTT	CASSQWTRGESPLHF
.	TRBV11-2	TRBJ1-3	.	TGTGCCAGCAGCTTAAACCGCGCTGGAAACACCATATATTTT	CASSLNRAGNTIYF
.	TRBV5-6	TRBJ1-6	.	TGTGCCAGCAGCTTGGGTCAGGGTCAGACACCCCTCCACTTT	CASSLGQGQTPLHF